This T cell receptor (beta chain) was captured by sequencing in a study of T cell responses to AZD1222 COVID-19 vaccine. Deletions cut 3 bases from V and 1 base from J, with 10 bases between. This CDR3 has 15 residues. CDR1 SGHNT and CDR2 YYREEE come from the germline V gene (reference sequence). Libraries were prepared by immunoSEQ multiplex PCR; TCRdb keeps only in-frame clonotypes and omits some of them. The sample has about 79,000 clones; around 82% are singletons. The count of this clone is one. The sample here was peripheral blood, taken 28 days after the second AZD1222 dose. This sequence originates from an adult who received the AZD1222 COVID-19 vaccine. The chain has TRBV5-4 and TRBJ2-2; D might be TRBD1 (5 bases). The CDR3 coding sequence is TGTGCCAGCAGCTCCCAAACAGGGAACACCGGGGAGCTGTTTTTT. Protein: CASSSQTGNTGELFF.